These 10 T cell receptor beta chains share one sample of origin, sequenced in a study of blood T cell repertoires in COVID-19. Only in-frame clones appear in the TCRdb table, and some are missing; sequencing was by immunoSEQ multiplex PCR. The data contain 80,000 to 95,000 clones, 91% of them singletons. The sequenced sample consisted of peripheral blood. These receptors were taken from a human donor with active COVID-19. The donor label of this sample is uncertain.

The chain uses TRBV7-2 and TRBJ2-3; a possible D gene is TRBD2 (5 bases). Trimming removed 3 bases from V and 4 bases from J, with 8 bases in between. Germline CDR1 and CDR2: SGHTA and FQGNSA. This CDR3 has 13 amino acids. The CDR3 nucleotides are TGTGCCAGCAGCTTGGACTGGCCAGATACGCAGTATTTT. This translates into CASSLDWPDTQYF.

As regards this clone: This sample also contains other DNA sequences that code for the same CDR3. The V call is TRBV11-2, the J call TRBJ2-1, with 10 bases aligning to TRBD2. The length of the CDR3 is 16 residues. Germline values: CDR1 SGHAT, CDR2 FQNNGV. Germline trimming cut 5 bases from V and 8 bases from J; bases unmatched to any gene: 12. For the CDR3, the DNA is TGTGCCAGCAGCCGCGGAGCGAGCGGGGGGGGGTATGAGCAGTTCTTC. It specifies CASSRGASGGGYEQFF.

This clone showed up just once. The rearrangement uses TRBV4-3 and TRBJ2-1, with 8 bases matching TRBD2. The junction had 7 bases not matched to a gene; V was cut back by 6 bases and J by 0 bases. Germline CDR1 and CDR2: LGHNA and YSLEER. The CDR3 sequence is 16 residues long. Here the CDR3 reads CASSLSGASSYNEQFF. DNA for the CDR3: TGCGCCAGCAGTCTTAGCGGGGCCAGCTCCTACAATGAGCAGTTCTTC.

V usage is TRBV5-5 and J usage is TRBJ1-5; D is possibly TRBD1 (5 bases). V lost 3 bases and J lost 2, with 18 bases in between. Germline lookup yields CDR1 SGHKS and CDR2 YYEKEE (reference sequence). This CDR3 contains 17 residues. CDR3 amino acids: CASSYSPFGGGNQPQHF. CDR3 sequence (DNA): TGTGCCAGCAGCTACTCCCCCTTCGGGGGAGGCAATCAGCCCCAGCATTTT.

The chain links TRBV6-6 to TRBJ2-3; D might be TRBD2 (6 bases). This CDR3 is 14 amino acids long. Germline V gene sequence: CDR1 MNHNY, CDR2 SVGAGI (reference sequence). Trimming cost V 5 bases and J 3 bases, with 12 bases left between them. The CDR3 loop is CASSPPGLTDTQYF. CDR3 coding DNA: TGTGCCAGCAGTCCCCCTGGACTAACAGATACGCAGTATTTT.

CDR3 coding DNA: TGTGCCAGCAGTTACTCGAAAAGGGGGGAGACCCAGTACTTC. Its translation: CASSYSKRGETQYF. V and J are TRBV6-5 and TRBJ2-5; maybe TRBD1 (6 bases). Germline CDR1 reads MNHEY; CDR2 reads SVGAGI. V was clipped by 0 bases and J by 5 bases, with 10 bases between them. CDR3 length equals 14 residues.

The gene calls are TRBV20-1 and TRBJ1-2; tentative D call: TRBD1 (5 bases). The germline gives CDR1 DFQATT, CDR2 SNEGSKA (reference sequence). V was cut by 3 bases and J by 10 bases, with 12 bases left in between. This CDR3 comprises 11 residues. The CDR3 protein is CSARVEGHYTF. For the CDR3, the DNA is TGCAGTGCTAGGGTGGAGGGGCACTACACCTTC.

The chain recombines TRBV2 with TRBJ2-2; 15 positions match TRBD2. The CDR3 extends over 17 amino acids. Germline V gives CDR1 SNHLY, CDR2 FYNNEI. The J segment lost 4 bases and the V segment lost 6 bases, leaving 6 bases of the junction unmatched. The CDR3 DNA reads TGTGCCAGCAGAGGACTAGCGGGGGGGCAAGGCACCGGGGAGCTGTTTTTT. It encodes CASRGLAGGQGTGELFF.

The chain combines TRBV21-1 with TRBJ1-1; the table's TRBD1 call for D was not verified on the DNA. TRBV21-1 is deemed a pseudogene. This CDR3 is built from 20 residues. The CDR3 region has the DNA TGTGCCAGCAGCCGTCAAGGGTTTACGGACAGACCCCCTTTGAACACTGAAGCTTTCTTT. Translated, it gives CASSRQGFTDRPPLNTEAFF.

The chain uses TRBV7-8 and TRBJ2-3, with D possibly TRBD2 on 5 matching bases. Trimming removed 2 bases at V and 5 bases at J, with 8 bases between. The germline gives CDR1 SGHVS, CDR2 FQNEAQ. The CDR3 is made up of 13 amino acids. CDR3 in DNA: TGTGCCAGCAGCTTACTCCGGGAAGATACGCAGTATTTT. Translating it yields CASSLLREDTQYF.